This entry lists 17 T cell receptor beta chains sequenced from one sample in a study of regulatory T cells in long-lasting Graves disease. CDR3 regions were amplified by Arm-PCR using iRepertoire HTBI primers to build TCR beta libraries. TCRdb redid the calling of the multiplex PCR reads with MiXCR, one entry per CDR3 protein. Counted here are some 350,000 distinct CDR3 sequences, under 20% occurring once; the ten biggest clones make up roughly a fifth. Time point meaning: newly diagnosed GD, antithyroid drugs for less than 3 months. PBMC-extracted RNA yielded the TCR library. These sequences were also reported in another study, on T cells in Graves' hyperthyroidism and ophthalmopathy.

The sample in question was peripheral blood mononuclear cells (PBMCs), obtained at new diagnosis, from a patient treated with antithyroid drugs. The receptors come from a young woman with Graves disease.

This clonotype was counted only a few times. J is TRBJ1-1 and V is TRBV29-1; D possibly corresponds to TRBD1 (5 bases). CDR1 and CDR2 (germline): SQVTM, ANQGSEA. Trimming stripped 2 bases from V and 6 bases from J, with 7 bases between. This CDR3 contains 11 residues. CDR3 loop: CSVEWGAEAFF. Written as DNA, the CDR3 is TGCAGCGTTGAATGGGGCGCTGAAGCTTTCTTT.

This clonotype was seen at least ten times. The rearrangement links TRBV5-1 to TRBJ2-7; 7 bases map to TRBD1. This CDR3 has 15 residues. The ends lost 4 bases at V and 1 base at J; junction bases unmatched: 8. In germline, CDR1 is SGHRS, CDR2 YFSETQ. The CDR3 DNA follows: TGCGCCAGCAGCGACACCGGGACAGATTCCTACGAGCAGTACTTC. It is translated as CASSDTGTDSYEQYF.

This clonotype was observed many times. This chain uses TRBV10-3 with TRBJ2-7; D is perhaps TRBD1 or TRBD2 (6 bases each). Trimming removed 4 bases from V and 0 bases from J, with 10 bases in between. In germline, CDR1 is ENHRY, CDR2 SYGVKD. The CDR3 sequence is 14 residues long. The CDR3 reads CAISVGGGSYEQYF. The CDR3 DNA reads as TGTGCCATCAGTGTAGGGGGAGGCTCCTACGAGCAGTACTTC.

The rearrangement links TRBV19 to TRBJ2-6; TRBD1 aligns across 7 bases. Germline loops: CDR1 LNHDA, CDR2 SQIVND (reference sequence). V gave up 10 bases and J gave up 4 bases; unmatched junction bases: 19. The CDR3 is 18 residues long. The CDR3 sequence: CAIGMGDSGPGGANVLTF. Written as DNA, the CDR3 is TGTGCCATCGGCATGGGGGACAGCGGCCCCGGGGGGGCCAACGTCCTGACTTTC.

Ten or more counts support this clonotype. The chain uses TRBV20-1 and TRBJ2-1; TRBD2 matches at 10 bases. The CDR3 covers 16 residues. Germline V gives CDR1 DFQATT, CDR2 SNEGSKA (reference sequence). V shed 5 bases and J 2 bases; nucleotides not matched to a gene: 9. The CDR3 nucleotides read TGCAGTGCTCCCGGGGGGAGCGGGAGGGCCTACAATGAGCAGTTCTTC. It specifies CSAPGGSGRAYNEQFF.

The chain uses TRBV5-1 and TRBJ2-5; possibly TRBD1 for D (7 bases). Germline CDR1 SGHRS, CDR2 YFSETQ. Trimming pared 4 bases from V and 0 bases from J, leaving 13 bases between. The CDR3 length is 15 residues. In DNA form, the CDR3 reads TGCGCCAGCAGCCCGGGGGACAGAGACCAAGAGACCCAGTACTTC. Residues: CASSPGDRDQETQYF.

In this sample, this clonotype turned up once. V and J are TRBV20-1 and TRBJ2-3; 8 bases match TRBD2. J lost 6 bases, V lost 3 bases, and 11 bases had no gene match. CDR3 size: 15 residues. Germline V gene lookup returns CDR1 DFQATT and CDR2 SNEGSKA (reference sequence). CDR3 sequence reads: CSASGGALVQDTQYF. The DNA for the CDR3 is TGCAGTGCTAGCGGGGGGGCCTTGGTACAGGATACGCAGTATTTT.

This chain links TRBV11-2 with TRBJ1-1, with a possible D match to TRBD1 (5 bases). Trimming removed 4 bases from V and 3 bases from J, with 15 bases in between. The CDR3 spans 15 residues. Germline V lookup: CDR1 SGHAT, CDR2 FQNNGV. CDR3 bases: TGTGCCAGCAGCTCCGGGGGGGGGGAGGACACTGAAGCTTTCTTT. The encoded protein is CASSSGGGEDTEAFF. Drawing the rest from reference TRBV11-2 and TRBJ1-1, the complete variable domain is EAGVAQSPRYKIIEKRQSVAFWCNPISGHATLYWYQQILGQGPKLLIQFQNNGVVDDSQLPKDRFSAERLKGVDSTLKIQPAKLEDSAVYLCASSSGGGEDTEAFFGQGTRLTVV.

This clonotype showed up many times. The rearrangement joins TRBV12-3 or TRBV12-4 to TRBJ1-2; D may be TRBD1 (5 bases). Trimming removed 2 bases from V and 8 bases from J, with 9 bases in between. CDR3 length equals 12 residues. CDR3 amino acids: CASSLSGNGYTF. Written as DNA, the CDR3 is TGTGCCAGCAGTTTATCAGGGAACGGCTACACCTTC.

This rearrangement joins TRBV7-9 to TRBJ2-3; D is ambiguous. CDR1 SEHNR and CDR2 FQNEAQ come from the germline V gene (reference sequence). Trimming stripped 1 base from V and 3 bases from J, with 11 bases between. This CDR3 comprises 15 residues. The CDR3 bases are TGTGCCAGCAGCTTAGTTCAGTCCGTTACAGATACGCAGTATTTT. It codes for CASSLVQSVTDTQYF. The full variable domain, its missing parts supplied by reference TRBV7-9 and TRBJ2-3, is DTGVSQNPRHKITKRGQNVTFRCDPISEHNRLYWYRQTLGQGPEFLTYFQNEAQLEKSRLLSDRFSAERPKGSFSTLEIQRTEQGDSAMYLCASSLVQSVTDTQYFGPGTRLTVL.

The chain couples TRBV6-1 to TRBJ2-6; D unclear. Trimming left V 2 bases short and J 0 bases short, with 11 bases between. The CDR3 is 17 residues long. Germline lookup yields CDR1 MNHNS and CDR2 SASEGT. The CDR3 loop reads CASSERVGVSGANVLTF. The CDR3 bases are TGTGCCAGCAGTGAAAGGGTGGGTGTCTCTGGGGCCAACGTCCTGACTTTC.

This clonotype was recorded once. A much bigger clone sits one base away, suggesting this may be a read error. The chain carries TRBV4-1 and TRBJ2-3; unclear D gene. V lost 4 bases and J 6 bases, leaving 14 bases between the germline ends. Germline V CDR1 and CDR2: MGHRA, YSYEKL. The CDR3 is 14 amino acids. CDR3 amino acids: CASSLEVTTDTQYF. CDR3 sequence (DNA): TGCGCCAGCAGCCTAGAGGTAACCACTGATACGCAGTATTTT.

This clonotype appeared a few times. With a much larger clone just one base away, this may be a read error. V and J are TRBV12-3 or TRBV12-4 and TRBJ1-1; 7 positions match TRBD1. The CDR3 contains 12 residues. J lost 11 bases, V lost 8 bases, and 11 bases had no gene match. The DNA of the CDR3 is TGTGCCAGCGGAGAGGGGGCCGCGGCCGCTTTCTTT. Encoded protein: CASGEGAAAAFF.

This clonotype was seen only once. V and J are TRBV24-1 and TRBJ2-1; D is perhaps TRBD1 (5 bases). CDR1 and CDR2 from the germline V gene are KGHDR and SFDVKD. This CDR3 is 18 amino acids long. V dropped 4 bases and J dropped 6 bases, with 24 bases sitting between them. The CDR3 DNA reads TGTGCCACCAGTGACCCTGTCGGGCAGGGCGGTTTTATCAATGAGCAGTTCTTC. Translating gives CATSDPVGQGGFINEQFF.

The CDR3 loop reads CSVGTSAPYGELFF. The CDR3 DNA sequence: TGCAGCGTTGGGACTAGCGCCCCATACGGGGAGCTGTTTTTT. The chain carries TRBV29-1 and TRBJ2-2, with 9 nucleotides matching TRBD2. Per the germline V gene, CDR1 is SQVTM and CDR2 is ANQGSEA. The V and J ends lost 4 bases and 7 bases, in that order; junction bases with no gene match: 7. The length of the CDR3 is 14 residues.

This clonotype was counted ten times or more. This chain links TRBV28 with TRBJ2-3; D could derive from TRBD1 or TRBD2 (6 bases each). Germline-derived CDR1 and CDR2 are MDHEN and SYDVKM. V gave up 9 bases and J gave up 4 bases, with 17 bases separating them. This CDR3 has 14 residues. CDR3 nucleotides: TGTGCCAGTTTGGCCGGGGGCCTCCCAGATACGCAGTATTTT. Encoded protein: CASLAGGLPDTQYF.

This clonotype occurred many times. The CDR3 DNA is TGTGCCAGCAGCCGAGGGCAGACTGAAGCTTTCTTT. Residues: CASSRGQTEAFF. This chain uses TRBV12-3 or TRBV12-4 with TRBJ1-1; D unclear. Trimming cost V 6 bases and J 5 bases, with 10 bases left between them. CDR3 length equals 12 residues.